Listed here are 3 T cell receptor beta chains from one sample, sequenced in a study of blood T cell repertoires in COVID-19. Produced via immunoSEQ multiplex PCR; TCRdb's table is partial and in-frame only. The sample includes under 300,000 clones, about 89% of them seen just once. Material for sequencing was peripheral blood. These receptors were obtained from a middle-aged man with acute or convalescent COVID-19.

The chain recombines TRBV5-1 with TRBJ2-3; D may be TRBD1 (5 bases). Germline V gives CDR1 SGHRS, CDR2 YFSETQ. V was shortened by 4 bases and J by 0 bases, with 15 bases between the two germline ends. The CDR3 loop spans 16 amino acids. This CDR3 is CASSPGHLTSTDTQYF. CDR3 bases: TGCGCCAGCAGCCCCGGACATTTAACTAGCACAGATACGCAGTATTTT.

The gene calls are TRBV6-2 or TRBV6-3 and TRBJ2-7; D call uncertain. Germline V gene sequence: CDR1 MNHEY, CDR2 SVGEGT. The CDR3 has 12 residues. V shed 4 bases and J shed 0 bases, with 4 bases lying between them. The CDR3: CASSFSSYEQYF. In DNA, the CDR3 is TGTGCCAGCAGTTTTAGCTCCTACGAGCAGTACTTC.

The chain couples TRBV29-1 to TRBJ1-2; 7 nucleotides agree with TRBD1. Germline CDR1 SQVTM, CDR2 ANQGSEA. The junction had 0 bases not matched to a gene; V was cut back by 7 bases and J by 1 base. The CDR3 length is 11 residues. CDR3 sequence: CSGDSNYGYTF. Written as DNA, the CDR3 is TGCAGCGGGGACAGTAACTATGGCTACACCTTC.